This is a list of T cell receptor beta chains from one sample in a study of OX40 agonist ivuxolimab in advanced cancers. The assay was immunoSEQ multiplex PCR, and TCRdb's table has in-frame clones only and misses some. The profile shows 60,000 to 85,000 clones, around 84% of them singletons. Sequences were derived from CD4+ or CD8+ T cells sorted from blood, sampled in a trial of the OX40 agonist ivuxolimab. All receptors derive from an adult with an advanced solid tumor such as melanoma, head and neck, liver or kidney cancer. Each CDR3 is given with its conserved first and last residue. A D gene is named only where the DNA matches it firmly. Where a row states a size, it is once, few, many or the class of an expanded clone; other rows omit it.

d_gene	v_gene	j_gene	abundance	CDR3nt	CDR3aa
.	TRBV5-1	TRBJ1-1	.	TGCGCCAGCAGCTTTAGAGGGAGCACTGAAGCTTTCTTT	CASSFRGSTEAFF
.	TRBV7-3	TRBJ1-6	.	TGTGCCAGCAGCTTAGGGCAGAATAATTCACCCCTCCACTTT	CASSLGQNNSPLHF
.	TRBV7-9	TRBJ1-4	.	TGTGCCAGCAGCTTCGACGGTTCAACTAATGAAAAACTGTTTTTT	CASSFDGSTNEKLFF
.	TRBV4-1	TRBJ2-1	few	TGCGCCAGCAGCCAAGATTGGGGGTACAATGAGCAGTTCTTC	CASSQDWGYNEQFF
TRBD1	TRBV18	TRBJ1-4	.	TGTGCCAGCTCTCCCGGGACAGGCAATGAAAAACTGTTTTTT	CASSPGTGNEKLFF
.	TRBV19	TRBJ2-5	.	TGTGCCAGTAGTCCTGACACGTTGGTGTTGGGGACCCAGTACTTC	CASSPDTLVLGTQYF
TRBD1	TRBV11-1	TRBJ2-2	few	TGTGCCAGCAGTCGAGGACAGGGGTACACCGGGGAGCTGTTTTTT	CASSRGQGYTGELFF
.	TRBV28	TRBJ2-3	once	TGTGCCAGTAACAGGGACCTCACAGATACGCAGTATTTT	CASNRDLTDTQYF
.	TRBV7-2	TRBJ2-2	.	TGTGCCAGCCTACGGGGGGCGGTCACCGGGGAGCTGTTTTTT	CASLRGAVTGELFF
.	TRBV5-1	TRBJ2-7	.	TGCGCCAGCAGCTGGGGCGGCAGGGAGGCCTACGAGCAGTACTTC	CASSWGGREAYEQYF
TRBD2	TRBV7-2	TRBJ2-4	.	TGTGCCAGCAGCTTCATAGCGGGGGGGATAGCCAAAAACATTCAGTACTTC	CASSFIAGGIAKNIQYF
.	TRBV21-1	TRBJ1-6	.	TGTGCCAGCAGCAAGTCTCGGGTAGGCTCACCCCTCCACTTT	CASSKSRVGSPLHF
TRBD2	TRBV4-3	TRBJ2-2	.	TGCGCCAGCAGCCAAGTGGGGGGGAAAGTCGGGGCCACCGGGGAGCTGTTTTTT	CASSQVGGKVGATGELFF
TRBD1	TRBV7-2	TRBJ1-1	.	TGTGCCAGCAGCTTAGACGGACAGGGGGGAGCTTTCTTT	CASSLDGQGGAFF
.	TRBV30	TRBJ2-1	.	TGTGCCTGGACGGGACCGTCCTACAATGAGCAGTTCTTC	CAWTGPSYNEQFF
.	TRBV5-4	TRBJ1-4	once	TGTGCCAGCAGCCAAGCACCGGCGAGCGCGGAAAAACTGTTTTTT	CASSQAPASAEKLFF
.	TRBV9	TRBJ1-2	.	TGTGCCAGCAGCCCGGGGGGGGGCCACTATGGCTACACCTTC	CASSPGGGHYGYTF
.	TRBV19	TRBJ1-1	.	TGTGCCAGTAGTATCAGGGGAGTTAACACTGAAGCTTTCTTT	CASSIRGVNTEAFF
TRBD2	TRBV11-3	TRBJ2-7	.	TGTGCCAGCAGCCTGGGGAGCGGGAGGGATCCGTACTTC	CASSLGSGRDPYF
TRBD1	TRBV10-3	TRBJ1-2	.	TGTGCCATCAGTGAGGGACCGGGACAGATCTATGGCTACACCTTC	CAISEGPGQIYGYTF
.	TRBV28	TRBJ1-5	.	TGTGCCAGCAGTCCCCTCAGCGGGGGGGCCAGGGATCAGCCCCAGCATTTT	CASSPLSGGARDQPQHF
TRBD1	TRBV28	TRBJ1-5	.	TGTGCCAGCAGTAAGACAGGGCTTAGCAATCAGCCCCAGCATTTT	CASSKTGLSNQPQHF
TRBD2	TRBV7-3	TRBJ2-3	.	TGTGCCAGCAGCCCCTCCTTAGCGGGGAACACGAATACGCAGTATTTT	CASSPSLAGNTNTQYF
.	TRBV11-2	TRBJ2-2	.	TGTGCCAGCAGCCCCTTTCTATCGAACACCGGGGAGCTGTTTTTT	CASSPFLSNTGELFF
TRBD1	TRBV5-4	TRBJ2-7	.	TGTGCCAGCAGCTTGGGGACAGGGGGATCCTACGAGCAGTACTTC	CASSLGTGGSYEQYF
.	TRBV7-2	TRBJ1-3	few	TGTGCCAGCAGCCGCAGAGGGAGCTCTGGAAACACCATATATTTT	CASSRRGSSGNTIYF
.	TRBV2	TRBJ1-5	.	TGTGCCAGCAGGTTGACAGTCAATCAGCCCCAGCATTTT	CASRLTVNQPQHF
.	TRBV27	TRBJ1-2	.	TGTGCCAGCAGTCCAAGACAGATGATCTATGGCTACACCTTC	CASSPRQMIYGYTF
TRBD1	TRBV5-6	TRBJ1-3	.	TGTGCCAGCAGCTTGGGGCCAGGGGGCGCTGGAAACACCATATATTTT	CASSLGPGGAGNTIYF
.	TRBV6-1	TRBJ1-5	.	TGTGCCAGCAGTGAAACAGAAAACCCAGTTTGGCAGCCCCAGCATTTT	CASSETENPVWQPQHF
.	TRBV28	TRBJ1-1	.	TGTGCCAGCAGTTTAACAGTTAACACTGAAGCTTTCTTT	CASSLTVNTEAFF
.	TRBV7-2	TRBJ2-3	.	TGTGCCAGCAGCCAGGGACTTGGAGATACGCAGTATTTT	CASSQGLGDTQYF
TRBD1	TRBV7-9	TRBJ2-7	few	TGTGCCAGCAGCTTAGGGGGCGACAGGGGCTACGAGCAGTACTTC	CASSLGGDRGYEQYF
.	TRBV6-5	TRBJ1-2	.	TGTGCCAGCAGTTACTCCCCCCAGTCGAACTATGGCTACACCTTC	CASSYSPQSNYGYTF
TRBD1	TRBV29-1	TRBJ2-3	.	TGCAGCGTCGCGACAGGGACGGGCACAGATACGCAGTATTTT	CSVATGTGTDTQYF
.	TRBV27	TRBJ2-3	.	TGTGCCAGCAATCGGGGTACCGCGACAGATACGCAGTATTTT	CASNRGTATDTQYF
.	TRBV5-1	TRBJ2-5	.	TGCGCCAGCAGCGCGGGGACATCCCAAGAGACCCAGTACTTC	CASSAGTSQETQYF
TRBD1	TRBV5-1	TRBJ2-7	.	TGCGCCAGCAGTTGGACAGGGGAGGAGCAGTACTTC	CASSWTGEEQYF
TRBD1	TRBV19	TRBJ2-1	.	TGTGCCAGTAGTATGGGGCAGGGGGCTGACCGTGGGCAGTTCTTC	CASSMGQGADRGQFF
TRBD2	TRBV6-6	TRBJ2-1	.	TGTGCCAGCAGCCGCGCACGGACTAGCGGGATGGATGAGCAGTTCTTC	CASSRARTSGMDEQFF
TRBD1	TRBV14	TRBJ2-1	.	TGTGCCAGCAGCCAGGGACAGGGGCTAAGGTACAATGAGCAGTTCTTC	CASSQGQGLRYNEQFF
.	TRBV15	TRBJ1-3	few	TGTGCCACCAGCAGAGCCTGGGGGGCTGGAAACACCATATATTTT	CATSRAWGAGNTIYF